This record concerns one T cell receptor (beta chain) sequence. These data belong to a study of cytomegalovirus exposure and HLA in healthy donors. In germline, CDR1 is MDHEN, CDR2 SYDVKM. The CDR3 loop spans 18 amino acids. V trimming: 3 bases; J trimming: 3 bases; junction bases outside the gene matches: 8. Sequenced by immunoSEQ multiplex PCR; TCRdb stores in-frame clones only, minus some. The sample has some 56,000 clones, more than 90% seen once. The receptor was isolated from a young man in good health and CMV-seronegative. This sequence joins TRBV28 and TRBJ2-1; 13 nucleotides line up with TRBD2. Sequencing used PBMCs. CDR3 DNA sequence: TGTGCCAGCAGTTTTGGGGGACTAGCGGGACCCTACTACAATGAGCAGTTCTTC. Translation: CASSFGGLAGPYYNEQFF.